This TCR beta chain was profiled in a study of CD8 T cells in ankylosing spondylitis (TCRdb year 2017). Study-wide context: T cell receptor beta repertoires were profiled in healthy donors and ankylosing spondylitis patients so that disease-linked TCR variants could be found. In total, the full study cohort was made up of 108 healthy donors and approximately 24 ankylosing spondylitis patients. Samples of peripheral blood were taken, and for ankylosing spondylitis patients, synovial fluid was collected as well. Summary of the overall study and its limitations: Blood from ankylosing spondylitis patients appeared to be characterized by a TCR beta motif made up of several highly homologous amino acid variants. The disease-linked clones were reported to be significantly enriched in matched synovial fluid samples from ankylosing spondylitis patients. The disease-linked clones had a CD8+ phenotype and were found at relatively low frequencies in peripheral blood. Some motif variants had previously been reported in the synovial fluid and blood of reactive arthritis patients, which suggests shared mechanisms of disease initiation.

Sequenced on an Illumina HiSeq 2500. TCR beta libraries were prepared by quantitative 5'-RACE with molecular barcodes. The original methods were these. Disease-linked TCR variants were identified with a new computational method built on a probabilistic model of VDJ rearrangement. The public sequencing data were trimmed at Q25 with fastp and processed into clonotypes with MiXCR by TCRdb, which kept only in-frame beta chains. Rows merge per CDR3 protein into single entries with the most common DNA and genes. The V and J calls follow TCRdb's processing rather than the paper's. The sample table shows some 150,000 distinct CDR3 sequences, and about an eighth are seen once. The ten most abundant clones make up roughly 4.5% of the sample. There are 14 amino acids in the CDR3, from cysteine to phenylalanine inclusive. The kept DNA is CDR3 alone, 42 bases in frame from the first base. Trimming removed 6 bases from V and 4 bases from J; the gene matches leave 9 bases unexplained.

There are many counts of this clonotype. Its antigen remains unidentified. There are no base qualities to consult, and no much larger clone falls within one base. This TCR was sampled from a female donor with ankylosing spondylitis or in good health (not recorded which). Sequenced sample: blood, either unsorted or a sorted T cell fraction (not recorded which). The rearranged segments are TRBV12-3 or TRBV12-4 and TRBJ2-7; 7 central nucleotides agree with TRBD1. The bases are TGTGCCAGCAGCCGGCCGGGACAGTCGTACGAGCAGTACTTC. Translation gives CASSRPGQSYEQYF.